This T cell receptor beta chain was recovered during a study of CD8 T cells in Susac syndrome. Study-wide results and caveats: It was acknowledged in the study that its TCR sequencing and HLA analysis involved a relatively small number of individuals.

The CDR3 is made up of 14 amino acids. CDR1 and CDR2 from the germline V gene are SGHDT and YYEEEE. Trimming removed 4 bases from V and 7 bases from J, with 14 bases in between. As for this clonotype: Its cognate antigen is unknown.

Control patients had untreated stable or active relapsing-remitting multiple sclerosis by revised McDonald criteria. Random-hexamer reverse transcription was applied to roughly 0.45 to 1 ug RNA. TCRdb fed the immunoSEQ multiplex PCR reads into MiXCR, producing one record per CDR3 protein. The sample includes nearly 200,000 distinct CDR3 sequences, more than 90% seen only once; the top ten take 0.093%. The sequence was obtained from a human donor with multiple sclerosis. This chain joins TRBV5-6 and TRBJ2-2, with D unclear. Sequences were obtained from CD4+ T cells from PBMCs. CDR3: CASSPLGQDGELFF. DNA for the CDR3: TGTGCCAGCAGCCCCCTCGGGCAGGACGGGGAGCTGTTTTTT.